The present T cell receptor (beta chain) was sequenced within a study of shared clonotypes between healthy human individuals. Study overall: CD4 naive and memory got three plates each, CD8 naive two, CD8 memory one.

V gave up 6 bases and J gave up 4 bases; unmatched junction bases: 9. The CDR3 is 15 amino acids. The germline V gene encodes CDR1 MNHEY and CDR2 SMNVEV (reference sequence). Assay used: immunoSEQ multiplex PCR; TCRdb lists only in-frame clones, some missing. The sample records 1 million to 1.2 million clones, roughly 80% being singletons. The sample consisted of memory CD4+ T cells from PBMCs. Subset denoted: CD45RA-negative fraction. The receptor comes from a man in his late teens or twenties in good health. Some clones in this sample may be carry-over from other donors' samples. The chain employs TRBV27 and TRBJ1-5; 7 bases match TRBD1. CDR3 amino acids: CASRLTGVSNQPQHF. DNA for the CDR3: TGTGCCAGCAGATTAACAGGGGTATCAAATCAGCCCCAGCATTTT.